The T cell receptor (beta chain) described here comes from a study of cytomegalovirus exposure and HLA in healthy donors. This clone was detected a few times. The germline V gene has CDR1 GTSNPN and CDR2 SVGIG (reference sequence). This CDR3 has 15 amino acids. V was clipped by 4 bases and J by 0 bases, with 10 bases between them. The PCR used 60 Vbeta and 13 Jbeta primers. The table came from immunoSEQ multiplex PCR; TCRdb's copy has only in-frame clones and leaves some out. The sample gives approximately 160,000 clones, 65% to 85% of which show up once; about 2.4% is in the top ten. The receptor was derived from a woman in her 40s in good health and CMV-seropositive. The source material was PBMCs. The chain couples TRBV30 to TRBJ1-6; perhaps TRBD1 as D (6 bases). In nucleotides, the CDR3 is TGTGCCTGGAAGGGGGATTTCTCCTATAATTCACCCCTCCACTTT. This encodes CAWKGDFSYNSPLHF.